The 16 T cell receptor beta chains below were found in one sample sequenced in a study of OX40 agonist ivuxolimab in advanced cancers. The method behind the library was the immunoSEQ multiplex PCR assay. TCRdb holds this immuneACCESS table with in-frame rearrangements only. Some clones are missing; in checked studies, unresolved V genes explain under half, and the rest has no known cause. Present in this sample are about 46,000 clones, 70% to 90% of which were seen just once. 10% to 15% of the sample is held by the ten biggest clonotypes. The sample was CD4+ or CD8+ T cells sorted from blood, taken in a trial of the OX40 agonist ivuxolimab. Source of these receptors: an adult with an advanced solid tumor such as melanoma, head and neck, liver or kidney cancer.

This chain joins TRBV6-1 and TRBJ1-1, with D tentatively TRBD1 (5 bases). This CDR3 spans 14 amino acids. Germline V gene sequence: CDR1 MNHNS, CDR2 SASEGT. V lost 6 bases and J 1 base, leaving 12 bases between the germline ends. DNA of the CDR3: TGTGCCAGCAGCAACAAGGGACGGAACACTGAAGCTTTCTTT. Its protein product is CASSNKGRNTEAFF.

The chain combines TRBV9 with TRBJ2-5; 10 bases map to TRBD1. The CDR3 sequence is 15 residues long. Germline trimming cut 3 bases from V and 0 bases from J; bases unmatched to any gene: 2. Germline CDR1 reads SGDLS; CDR2 reads YYNGEE. CDR3 sequence: CASSGDRGNQETQYF. The CDR3 region has the DNA TGTGCCAGCAGCGGGGACAGGGGAAACCAAGAGACCCAGTACTTC.

This clone is deemed medium-sized. The V gene is TRBV9, the J gene TRBJ1-2, with 7 bases matching TRBD1. Trimming at V came to 7 bases and at J to 7 bases, leaving 10 bases not matched to a gene. Germline values: CDR1 SGDLS, CDR2 YYNGEE. The CDR3 is 13 amino acids. DNA for the CDR3: TGTGCCAGCTCTCTGACGACAGGGTCTGGCTACACCTTC. This codes for CASSLTTGSGYTF.

The CDR3 region is CASSSGQIEQYF. The CDR3, as DNA: TGTGCCAGCAGCTCTGGACAGATAGAACAGTACTTC. The chain carries TRBV5-4 and TRBJ2-7, with D perhaps matching TRBD1 (6 bases). CDR3 size: 12 residues. In germline, CDR1 is SGHNT, CDR2 YYREEE (reference sequence). V dropped 3 bases and J dropped 10 bases, with 14 bases sitting between them.

The chain uses TRBV6-5 and TRBJ1-1; D might be TRBD1 (5 bases). Germline V gene sequence: CDR1 MNHEY, CDR2 SVGAGI. V lost 7 bases and J lost 1, with 7 bases in between. This CDR3 has 12 residues. For the CDR3, the DNA is TGTGCCAGCATCGACAGGAACACTGAAGCTTTCTTT. Translated: CASIDRNTEAFF.

V is TRBV2 and J is TRBJ2-1; possible D gene TRBD2, 7 bases. There are 16 residues in the CDR3. The germline CDR1 and CDR2 sequences are SNHLY and FYNNEI. Trimming took off 8 bases at V and 4 bases at J, with 21 bases between the two ends. The CDR3 is CASFRPGGIVYNEQFF. The CDR3 DNA reads as TGTGCCAGCTTCAGACCGGGGGGCATAGTATACAATGAGCAGTTCTTC.

The gene calls are TRBV19 and TRBJ2-6; TRBD2 is a possible D gene (5 bases). Trimming took 7 bases from V and 0 from J, leaving 10 bases between them. The CDR3 covers 15 residues. The germline V gene has CDR1 LNHDA and CDR2 SQIVND (reference sequence). The CDR3 here is CASTGLLSGANVLTF. DNA of the CDR3: TGTGCCAGTACCGGACTGCTCTCTGGGGCCAACGTCCTGACTTTC. The entire variable domain, with the rest obtained from reference TRBV19 and TRBJ2-6, is as follows: DGGITQSPKYLFRKEGQNVTLSCEQNLNHDAMYWYRQDPGQGLRLIYYSQIVNDFQKGDIAEGYSVSREKKESFPLTVTSAQKNPTAFYLCASTGLLSGANVLTFGAGSRLTVL.

This chain links TRBV7-2 with TRBJ1-1; 8 bases align to TRBD1. Unmatched junction bases numbered 0, after V lost 2 bases and J lost 1 base. Germline assignment: CDR1 SGHTA and CDR2 FQGNSA. This CDR3 has 14 amino acids. For the CDR3, the DNA is TGTGCCAGCAGCTTAACAGGGGGGAACACTGAAGCTTTCTTT. This translates into CASSLTGGNTEAFF.

The rearrangement links TRBV10-2 to TRBJ2-5; either TRBD1 or TRBD2 may supply D (6 bases each). The end of the DNA is better explained by TRBJ2-7, so the J call may be wrong. Germline CDR1 and CDR2: WSHSY and SAAADI. This CDR3 has 11 amino acids. The CDR3 here is CASREGGEQYF. CDR3 DNA sequence: TGCGCCAGCAGGGAGGGGGGCGAGCAGTACTTC.

The chain joins TRBV6-5 to TRBJ1-2; no definite D call. CDR1 MNHEY and CDR2 SVGAGI come from the germline V gene. The CDR3 runs 13 residues. V lost 0 bases and J 8 bases, leaving 10 bases between the germline ends. CDR3 sequence reads: CASSYSNAGGYTF. CDR3 coding DNA: TGTGCCAGCAGTTACTCGAACGCGGGGGGCTACACCTTC.

This clone was found once. The gene calls are TRBV27 and TRBJ1-5; D is uncertain. This CDR3 is 13 amino acids long. Trimming took 6 bases from V and 1 from J, leaving 7 bases between them. Germline lookup yields CDR1 MNHEY and CDR2 SMNVEV (reference sequence). This CDR3 is CASRPVSNQPQHF. In DNA, the CDR3 is TGTGCCAGCAGACCGGTAAGCAATCAGCCCCAGCATTTT.

The rearrangement joins TRBV21-1 to TRBJ2-1. TRBV21-1 is a documented pseudogene. The CDR3 has 15 amino acids. CDR3 loop: CASRGGGRGDNEQFF. The CDR3 DNA reads TGTGCCAGCAGAGGGGGAGGAAGGGGCGACAATGAGCAGTTCTTC.

V usage is TRBV27 and J usage is TRBJ2-1; TRBD2 aligns across 7 bases. The germline V gene has CDR1 MNHEY and CDR2 SMNVEV (reference sequence). The CDR3 sequence is 16 residues long. The V gene end was trimmed by 0 bases and the J gene end by 1 base; junction bases not matched to a gene: 3. This CDR3 is CASSLSSGTSYNEQFF. As DNA, the CDR3 is TGTGCCAGCAGTTTATCGAGCGGGACGTCCTACAATGAGCAGTTCTTC.

The genes are TRBV9 and TRBJ1-1; TRBD1 agrees at 7 bases. Germline V gives CDR1 SGDLS, CDR2 YYNGEE. CDR3 length equals 14 residues. V lost 3 bases and J lost 0; bases outside the gene matches: 2. CDR3 sequence (DNA): TGTGCCAGCAGCGAGGGACAGATGAACACTGAAGCTTTCTTT. Residues: CASSEGQMNTEAFF.

For the CDR3, the DNA is TGTGCCAGCAGTCTTAACGAGCAGTACTTC. This codes for CASSLNEQYF. The V gene is TRBV28, the J gene TRBJ2-7; D is unresolved. The CDR3 is 10 amino acids. The V gene's germline CDR1 is MDHEN and CDR2 SYDVKM. Trimming took 5 bases from V and 5 from J, leaving 4 bases between them.

Turning to this clone: The junction departs from germline at one end; a sequencing error may be responsible. J is TRBJ1-2 and V is TRBV6-5; D uncertain. CDR1 and CDR2 from the germline V gene are MNHEY and SVGAGI. The CDR3 sequence is 14 residues long. CDR3 amino acids: CASSYGANLPSASF. In DNA form, the CDR3 reads TGTGCCAGCAGTTATGGAGCGAACCTACCCTCCGCCTCCTTC.